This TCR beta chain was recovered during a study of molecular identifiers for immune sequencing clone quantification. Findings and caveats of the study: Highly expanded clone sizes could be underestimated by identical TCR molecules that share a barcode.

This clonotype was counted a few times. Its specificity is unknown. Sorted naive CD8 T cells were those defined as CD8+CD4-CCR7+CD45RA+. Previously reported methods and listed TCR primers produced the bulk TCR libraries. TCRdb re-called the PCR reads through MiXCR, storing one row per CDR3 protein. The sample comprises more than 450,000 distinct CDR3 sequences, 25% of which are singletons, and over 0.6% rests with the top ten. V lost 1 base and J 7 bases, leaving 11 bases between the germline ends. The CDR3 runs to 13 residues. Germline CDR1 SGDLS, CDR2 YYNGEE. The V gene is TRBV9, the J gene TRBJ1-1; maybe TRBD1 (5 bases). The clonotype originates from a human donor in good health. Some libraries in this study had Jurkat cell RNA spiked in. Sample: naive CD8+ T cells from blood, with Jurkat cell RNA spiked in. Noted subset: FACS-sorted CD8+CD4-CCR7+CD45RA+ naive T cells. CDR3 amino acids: CASSVFGGGEAFF. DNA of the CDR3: TGTGCCAGCAGCGTATTCGGGGGGGGTGAAGCTTTCTTT.